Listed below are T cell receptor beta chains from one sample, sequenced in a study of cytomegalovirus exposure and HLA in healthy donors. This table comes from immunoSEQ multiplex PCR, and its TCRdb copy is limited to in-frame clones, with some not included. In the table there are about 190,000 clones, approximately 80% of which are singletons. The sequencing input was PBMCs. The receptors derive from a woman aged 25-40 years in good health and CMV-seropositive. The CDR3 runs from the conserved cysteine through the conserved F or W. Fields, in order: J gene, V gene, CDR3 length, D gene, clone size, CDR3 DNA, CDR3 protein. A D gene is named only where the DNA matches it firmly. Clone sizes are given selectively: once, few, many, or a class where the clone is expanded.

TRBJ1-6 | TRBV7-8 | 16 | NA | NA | TGTGCCAGCAGCTTAGAAGGGGACTCCCTGGATTCACCCCTCCACTTT | CASSLEGDSLDSPLHF
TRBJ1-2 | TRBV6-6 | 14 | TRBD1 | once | TGTGCCAGCAGTTATTTGGGACAGGGGGATGGCTACACCTTC | CASSYLGQGDGYTF
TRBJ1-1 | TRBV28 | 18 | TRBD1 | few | TGTGCCAGCAGCCTCCCGGGACAGGGAGGATTTGGTAACACTGAAGCTTTCTTT | CASSLPGQGGFGNTEAFF
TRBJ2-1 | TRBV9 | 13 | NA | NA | TGTGCCAGCAGCGTAGGTCCATACAATGAGCAGTTCTTC | CASSVGPYNEQFF
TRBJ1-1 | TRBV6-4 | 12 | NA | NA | TGTGCCAGCAGGCGGGGGCGCACTGAAGCTTTCTTT | CASRRGRTEAFF
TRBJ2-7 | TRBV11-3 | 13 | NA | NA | TGTGCCAGCAGCTTAGATCCGCGATACGAGCAGTACTTC | CASSLDPRYEQYF
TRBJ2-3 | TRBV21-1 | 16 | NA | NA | TGTGCCAGCAGCCTCCTAGGACAGACAAGCACAGATACGCAGTATTTT | CASSLLGQTSTDTQYF
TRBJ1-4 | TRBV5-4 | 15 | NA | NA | TGTGCCAGCAGCTCGCGACAGGCAACTAATGAAAAACTGTTTTTT | CASSSRQATNEKLFF
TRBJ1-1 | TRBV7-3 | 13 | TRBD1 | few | TGTGCCAGCAGCTTGACAGGGGGCACTGAAGCTTTCTTT | CASSLTGGTEAFF
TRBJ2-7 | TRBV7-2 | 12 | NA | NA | TGTGCCAGCAGCTTAACCCTGCGCGAGCAGTACTTC | CASSLTLREQYF
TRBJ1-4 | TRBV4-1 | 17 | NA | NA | TGCGCCAGCAGCCAAGGGCTCTCGGGAGTAGTTAATGAAAAACTGTTTTTT | CASSQGLSGVVNEKLFF
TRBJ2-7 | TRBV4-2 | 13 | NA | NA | TGTGCCAGCAGCCAGGGGGCCTCCTACGAGCAGTACTTC | CASSQGASYEQYF
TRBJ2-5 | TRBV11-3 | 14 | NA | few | TGTGCCAGCAGCTTCGCAGGGGGAGGAGAGACCCAGTACTTC | CASSFAGGGETQYF
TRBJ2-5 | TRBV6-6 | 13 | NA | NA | TGTGCCAGCAGTTGGGGGGTACTGGAGACCCAGTACTTC | CASSWGVLETQYF
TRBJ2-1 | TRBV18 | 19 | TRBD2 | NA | TGTGCCAGCTCACCACCGAACACTTTAGCGGGAGGGATAGACAATGAGCAGTTCTTC | CASSPPNTLAGGIDNEQFF
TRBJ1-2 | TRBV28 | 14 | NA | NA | TGTGCCAGCAGTTTAATTGGGCAGGGGCATGGCTACACCTTC | CASSLIGQGHGYTF
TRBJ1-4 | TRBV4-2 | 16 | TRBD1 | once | TGTGCCAGCAGCCAAGACCTTCGACAGGGTGGAGAAAAACTGTTTTTT | CASSQDLRQGGEKLFF
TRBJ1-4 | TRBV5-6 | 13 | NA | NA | TGTGCCAGCAGCTCCCCTCTAAATGAAAAACTGTTTTTT | CASSSPLNEKLFF
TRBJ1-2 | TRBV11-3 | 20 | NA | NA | TGTGCCAGCAGCTCCCGAGGAACTTGGGGACAATCCTCGTATAACTATGGCTACACCTTC | CASSSRGTWGQSSYNYGYTF
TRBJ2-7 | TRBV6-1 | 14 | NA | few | TGTGCCAGCAGTACAGGGCCAAGCTCCTACGAGCAGTACTTC | CASSTGPSSYEQYF
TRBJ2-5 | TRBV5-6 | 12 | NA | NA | TGTGCCAGCAGCTTCTCGACGGGGACCCAGTACTTC | CASSFSTGTQYF
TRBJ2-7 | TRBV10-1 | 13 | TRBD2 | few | TGCGCCAGCGGCCAGCGGGAGGGCTGCGAGCAGTACTTC | CASGQREGCEQYF
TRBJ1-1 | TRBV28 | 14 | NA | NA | NA | CASSFGPGRSEAFF
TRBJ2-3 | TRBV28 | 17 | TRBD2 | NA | TGTGCCAGCCGCGGGACTAGCGAAGGCATGAGCACAGATACGCAGTATTTT | CASRGTSEGMSTDTQYF
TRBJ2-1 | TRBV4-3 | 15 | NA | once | TGCGCCAGCAGCCTGGACTCCAGCTCCTACAATGAGCAGTTCTTC | CASSLDSSSYNEQFF
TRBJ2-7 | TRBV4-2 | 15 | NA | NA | TGTGCCAGCAGCCGATCTCTAGAATTTGGCTACGAGCAGTACTTC | CASSRSLEFGYEQYF
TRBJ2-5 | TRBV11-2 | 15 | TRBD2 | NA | TGTGCCAGCAGCTTAGCAGGGAGGGCCCAAGAGACCCAGTACTTC | CASSLAGRAQETQYF
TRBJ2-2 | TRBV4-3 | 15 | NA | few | TGCGCCAGCAGCCACAGAAACGCGAACACCGGGGAGCTGTTTTTT | CASSHRNANTGELFF
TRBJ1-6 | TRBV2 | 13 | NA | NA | TGTGCCAGCGGACAGCCGAGTAATTCACCCCTCCACTTT | CASGQPSNSPLHF
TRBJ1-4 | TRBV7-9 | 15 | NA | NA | TGTGCCAGCAGCTTAGGGGCAGTCATTAATGAAAAACTGTTTTTT | CASSLGAVINEKLFF
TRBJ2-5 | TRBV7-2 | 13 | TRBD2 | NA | TGTGCCAGCAGCTTGGGGGGGTGGGAGACCCAGTACTTC | CASSLGGWETQYF
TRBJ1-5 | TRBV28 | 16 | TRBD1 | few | TGTGCCAGCAGTATAATAAGTGGGACAGGGAATCAGCCCCAGCATTTT | CASSIISGTGNQPQHF
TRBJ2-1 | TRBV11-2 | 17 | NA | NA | TGTGCCAGCAGCTTGGTCGGGGGTCTAGGTTGGTACAATGAGCAGTTCTTC | CASSLVGGLGWYNEQFF